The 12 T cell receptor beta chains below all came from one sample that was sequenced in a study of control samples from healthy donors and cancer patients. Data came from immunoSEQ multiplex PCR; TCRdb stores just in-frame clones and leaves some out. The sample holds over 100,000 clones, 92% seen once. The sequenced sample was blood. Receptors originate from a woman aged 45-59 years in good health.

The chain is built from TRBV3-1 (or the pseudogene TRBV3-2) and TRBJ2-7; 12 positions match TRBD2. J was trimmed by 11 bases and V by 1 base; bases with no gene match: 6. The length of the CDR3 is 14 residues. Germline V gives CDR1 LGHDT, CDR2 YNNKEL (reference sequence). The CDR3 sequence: CASSQGLAGARKYF. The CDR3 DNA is TGTGCCAGCAGCCAAGGACTAGCGGGGGCTAGGAAGTACTTC.

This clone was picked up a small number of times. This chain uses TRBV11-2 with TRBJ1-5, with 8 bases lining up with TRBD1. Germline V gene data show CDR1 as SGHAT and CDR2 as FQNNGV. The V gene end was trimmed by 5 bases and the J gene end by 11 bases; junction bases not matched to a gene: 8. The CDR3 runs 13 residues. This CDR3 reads CASSPGQGRAQHF. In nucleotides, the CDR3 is TGTGCCAGCAGCCCCGGACAGGGCAGAGCCCAGCATTTT.

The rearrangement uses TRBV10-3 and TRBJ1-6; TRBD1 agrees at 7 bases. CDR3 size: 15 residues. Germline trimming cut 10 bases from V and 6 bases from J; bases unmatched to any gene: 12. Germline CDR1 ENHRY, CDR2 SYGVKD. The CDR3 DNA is TGTGCCACCACCCGACAGGGCGACCTTAATTCACCCCTCCACTTT. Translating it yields CATTRQGDLNSPLHF.

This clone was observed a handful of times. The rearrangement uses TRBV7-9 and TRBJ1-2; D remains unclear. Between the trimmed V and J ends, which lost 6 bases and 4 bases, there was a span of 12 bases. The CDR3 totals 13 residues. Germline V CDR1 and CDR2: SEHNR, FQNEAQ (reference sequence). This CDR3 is CASSLRGSYGYTF. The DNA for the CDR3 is TGTGCCAGCAGTCTACGGGGAAGCTATGGCTACACCTTC.

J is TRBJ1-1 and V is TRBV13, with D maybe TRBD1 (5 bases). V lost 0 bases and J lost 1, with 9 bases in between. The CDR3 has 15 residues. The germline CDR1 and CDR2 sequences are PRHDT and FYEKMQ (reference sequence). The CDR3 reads CASSLGLGGNTEAFF. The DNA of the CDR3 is TGTGCCAGCAGCTTAGGATTGGGGGGGAACACTGAAGCTTTCTTT.

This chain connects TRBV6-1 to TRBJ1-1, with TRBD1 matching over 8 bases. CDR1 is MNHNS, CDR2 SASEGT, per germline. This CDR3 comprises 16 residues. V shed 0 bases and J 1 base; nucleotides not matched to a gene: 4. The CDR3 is CASSEALGQGNTEAFF. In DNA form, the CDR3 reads TGTGCCAGCAGTGAAGCGCTAGGACAGGGGAACACTGAAGCTTTCTTT.

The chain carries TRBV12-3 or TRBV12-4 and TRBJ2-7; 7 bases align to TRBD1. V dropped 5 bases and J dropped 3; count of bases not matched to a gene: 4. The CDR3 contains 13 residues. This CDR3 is CASSPGTVYEQYF. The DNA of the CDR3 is TGTGCCAGCAGTCCCGGGACAGTCTACGAGCAGTACTTC.

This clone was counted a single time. The CDR3, as DNA: TGCGCCAGCAGTGCGAATCCTCAGCGTTCCTACGAGCAGTACTTC. As protein: CASSANPQRSYEQYF. The chain joins TRBV5-1 to TRBJ2-7; D unclear. The CDR3 has 15 amino acids. Trimming stripped 5 bases from V and 1 base from J, with 16 bases between. CDR1 is SGHRS and CDR2 is YFSETQ in the germline V gene.

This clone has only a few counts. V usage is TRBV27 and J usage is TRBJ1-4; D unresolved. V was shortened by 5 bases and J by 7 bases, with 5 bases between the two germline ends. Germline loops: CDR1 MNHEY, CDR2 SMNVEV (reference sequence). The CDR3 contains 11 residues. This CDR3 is CASSPGEKLFF. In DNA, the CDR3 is TGTGCCAGCAGTCCGGGTGAAAAACTGTTTTTT.

The CDR3 DNA reads as TGTGCCAGCAGACAAAGCCCCGACAGGGGGGTGAGGTACGAGCAGTACTTC. Protein product: CASRQSPDRGVRYEQYF. V gene TRBV7-8 combines with J gene TRBJ2-7; 9 bases are shared with TRBD1. Per germline, CDR1 SGHVS and CDR2 FQNEAQ. The CDR3 covers 17 residues. Trimming took 6 bases from V and 4 from J; bases not matched to a gene: 16. The full variable domain, with the rest looked up from reference TRBV7-8 and TRBJ2-7, is GAGVSQSPRYKVAKRGQDVALRCDPISGHVSLFWYQQALGQGPEFLTYFQNEAQLDKSGLPSDRFFAERPEGSVSTLKIQRTQQEDSAVYLCASRQSPDRGVRYEQYFGPGTRLTVT.

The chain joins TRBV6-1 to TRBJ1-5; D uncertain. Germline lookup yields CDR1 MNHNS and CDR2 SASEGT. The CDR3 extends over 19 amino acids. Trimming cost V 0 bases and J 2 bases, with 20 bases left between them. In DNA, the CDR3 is TGTGCCAGCAGTGAAGCAAAGGCAGGAGGACGGATACGCAATCAGCCCCAGCATTTT. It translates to CASSEAKAGGRIRNQPQHF.

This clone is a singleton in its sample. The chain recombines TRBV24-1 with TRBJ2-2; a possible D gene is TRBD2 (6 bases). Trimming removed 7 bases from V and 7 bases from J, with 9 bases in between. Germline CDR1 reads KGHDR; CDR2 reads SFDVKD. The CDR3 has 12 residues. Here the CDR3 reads CATSGGGGELFF. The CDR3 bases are TGTGCCACCAGCGGGGGAGGCGGGGAGCTGTTTTTT.